One sample yielded the 14 T cell receptor beta chains listed below, sequenced in a study of CD8 T cells in ankylosing spondylitis. TCRdb analysed the 5' RACE reads with MiXCR anew, one entry per CDR3 protein. The sample records roughly 700,000 distinct CDR3 sequences, 15% to 20% being singletons. The study's findings and limits: Seemingly characteristic of ankylosing spondylitis blood was a TCR beta motif consisting of eight highly homologous variants.

These receptors have no known antigen. The sample was blood, either unsorted or a sorted T cell fraction (not recorded which). These receptors were obtained from a male donor with ankylosing spondylitis.

This chain joins TRBV12-3 or TRBV12-4 and TRBJ2-5; TRBD1 matches at 8 bases. With 6 bases clipped from V and 6 bases from J, the junction kept 6 bases outside the gene matches. The CDR3 is 13 residues long. CDR3 sequence: CASSPGQGQTQYF. The CDR3 DNA reads TGTGCCAGCAGCCCAGGACAGGGCCAGACCCAGTACTTC.

This chain links TRBV11-2 with TRBJ1-1; D call uncertain. V dropped 1 base and J dropped 3 bases, with 6 bases sitting between them. Germline V CDR1 and CDR2: SGHAT, FQNNGV. The CDR3 is 13 residues long. CDR3 loop: CASSLAPDTEAFF. The CDR3 region has the DNA TGTGCCAGCAGCTTAGCCCCAGACACTGAAGCTTTCTTT.

This clonotype was detected only a few times. The chain is built from TRBV12-3 or TRBV12-4 and TRBJ2-7; 12 positions agree with TRBD1. V trimming: 1 base; J trimming: 3 bases; junction bases outside the gene matches: 13. This CDR3 has 19 amino acids. CDR3 protein: CASSLEGTGGLPFYYEQYF. CDR3 DNA sequence: TGTGCCAGCAGTTTAGAAGGGACAGGGGGCCTCCCCTTCTACTACGAGCAGTACTTC.

This clonotype came up many times. The chain combines TRBV10-3 with TRBJ1-2, with D possibly TRBD1 on 5 matching bases. Germline CDR1 reads ENHRY; CDR2 reads SYGVKD. This CDR3 is built from 14 residues. V was cut by 2 bases and J by 2 bases, with 9 bases left in between. As DNA, the CDR3 is TGTGCCATCAGTGAGCCGGACATCAACTATGGCTACACCTTC. This codes for CAISEPDINYGYTF.

A few counts support this clonotype. The J gene is TRBJ1-2, the V gene TRBV7-9, with a possible D match to TRBD1 (6 bases). Trimming took 6 bases from V and 0 from J, leaving 17 bases between them. The V gene's germline CDR1 is SEHNR and CDR2 FQNEAQ (reference sequence). The CDR3 has 16 amino acids. CDR3 nucleotide sequence: TGTGCCAGCAGGCCGCTCCGGGACAAAGCTAACTATGGCTACACCTTC. Translation gives CASRPLRDKANYGYTF.

The chain couples TRBV29-1 to TRBJ1-1, with 7 bases lining up with TRBD1. With V trimmed by 5 bases and J by 5 bases, 8 bases remained unmatched. The length of the CDR3 is 13 residues. CDR1 is SQVTM and CDR2 is ANQGSEA in the germline V gene. The CDR3 coding sequence is TGCAGCGTTTGGTCAGGGGGGACAACTGAAGCTTTCTTT. It yields the protein CSVWSGGTTEAFF.

The chain combines TRBV5-1 with TRBJ1-1; maybe TRBD1 (6 bases). Deletions cut 0 bases from V and 3 bases from J, with 18 bases between. CDR3 length equals 17 residues. In germline, CDR1 is SGHRS, CDR2 YFSETQ. In DNA, the CDR3 is TGCGCCAGCAGCTTGGCGGGGGGCCGAACGGGGGACACTGAAGCTTTCTTT. It yields the protein CASSLAGGRTGDTEAFF.

The J gene is TRBJ2-6, the V gene TRBV9, with D hard to call. V lost 2 bases, J lost 0 bases, and 15 bases lay in between. Germline V CDR1 and CDR2: SGDLS, YYNGEE. This CDR3 spans 18 amino acids. CDR3 sequence reads: CASSVSPSGPSGANVLTF. The CDR3 DNA reads TGTGCCAGCAGCGTTTCCCCTTCCGGGCCCTCTGGGGCCAACGTCCTGACTTTC.

This clonotype has a handful of counts. The J gene is TRBJ2-2, the V gene TRBV2; 9 positions agree with TRBD2. This CDR3 has 15 residues. V shed 7 bases, J shed 0 bases, and the junction held 3 bases outside the gene matches. Germline V gene sequence: CDR1 SNHLY, CDR2 FYNNEI. This CDR3 is CASTAGGANTGELFF. The CDR3 DNA is TGTGCCAGCACTGCGGGGGGGGCGAACACCGGGGAGCTGTTTTTT.

This clonotype was counted a few times. The chain uses TRBV4-3 and TRBJ2-1; D is possibly TRBD1 (6 bases). The CDR3 has 16 amino acids. Germline CDR1 LGHNA, CDR2 YSLEER. Trimming left V 0 bases short and J 12 bases short, with 21 bases between. CDR3 coding DNA: TGCGCCAGCAGCCAAGAGTTCTTTGGGGGCCCCGGCTGGCAGTTCTTC. This gives the protein CASSQEFFGGPGWQFF.

This clonotype was recorded a few times. CDR3 in DNA: TGTGCCAGCAGTGAATTTGGCAGGGGAGGCTCACCCCTCCACTTT. It specifies CASSEFGRGGSPLHF. V usage is TRBV25-1 and J usage is TRBJ1-6; weak D call: TRBD1 (6 bases). CDR1 and CDR2 from the germline V gene are MGHDK and SYGVNS. The CDR3 loop spans 15 amino acids. The V end was cut by 1 base, the J end by 10 bases, with 14 bases between.

The rearrangement joins TRBV20-1 to TRBJ2-3, with 11 bases identical to TRBD2. This CDR3 is 15 amino acids long. V lost 6 bases, J lost 3 bases, and 8 bases stayed unmatched. CDR1 is DFQATT, CDR2 SNEGSKA, per germline (reference sequence). The CDR3 here is CSAQSSGRSTDTQYF. The CDR3 DNA follows: TGCAGTGCGCAATCTAGCGGGAGGAGTACAGATACGCAGTATTTT.

This clonotype was seen more than once but under ten times. The chain recombines TRBV11-1 with TRBJ2-1; 16 nucleotides agree with TRBD2. Looked up from germline, CDR1 is SGHAT and CDR2 is FQDESV (reference sequence). The junction had 2 bases not matched to a gene; V was cut back by 4 bases and J by 8 bases. The CDR3 runs 15 residues. DNA for the CDR3: TGTGCCAGCAGCTGGGGGACTAGCGGGAGGGATGAGCAGTTCTTC. Translated, it gives CASSWGTSGRDEQFF.

V gene TRBV29-1 combines with J gene TRBJ2-2; 9 bases agree with TRBD1. The CDR3 covers 15 residues. With V trimmed by 7 bases and J by 5 bases, 11 bases remained unmatched. Germline CDR1 and CDR2: SQVTM and ANQGSEA. The CDR3 loop reads CSAGTGNLKTGELFF. Here the CDR3 DNA reads TGCAGCGCAGGGACAGGGAACCTGAAGACCGGGGAGCTGTTTTTT.